Listed below are T cell receptor beta chains from one sample, sequenced in a study of molecular identifiers for immune sequencing clone quantification. TCRdb ran MiXCR on the PCR reads and lists one entry per CDR3 protein. The table lists some 590,000 distinct CDR3 sequences, about 25% of them singletons. The sequencing input was naive CD8+ T cells from blood, with Jurkat cell RNA spiked in. The receptors were gathered from a human donor in good health. Some libraries in this study had Jurkat cell RNA spiked in. Both conserved end residues are part of each CDR3. The D gene is left open where the match is weak.

NA	TRBJ2-7	TRBV19	CASSNLGQPYEQYF
NA	TRBJ2-1	TRBV6-5	CAGSPTRGEQFF
TRBD2	TRBJ2-7	TRBV6-2/TRBV6-3	CASSYLRSAGVYEQYF
TRBD2	TRBJ2-1	TRBV7-9	CASSGLAGSNEQFF
NA	TRBJ2-1	TRBV4-1	CASSHVGTPYNEQFF
NA	TRBJ2-7	TRBV20-1	CSARDLGPEQYF
NA	TRBJ1-1	TRBV4-1	CASSRLVDTEAFF
NA	TRBJ1-1	TRBV4-1	CASSQLSGGFREDTEAFF
NA	TRBJ2-1	TRBV19	CASSMASVGDEQFF
TRBD2	TRBJ2-3	TRBV20-1	CSARRGSGSIDSTDTQYF
NA	TRBJ1-1	TRBV10-1	CASISEAFF
TRBD2	TRBJ2-7	TRBV20-1	CSARIPRGLADYEQYF
NA	TRBJ2-5	TRBV5-1	CASGPAEGGETQYF
NA	TRBJ1-4	TRBV12-3/TRBV12-4	CASSLEDTEKLFF
TRBD1	TRBJ2-1	TRBV29-1	CSVVGTGEYNEQFF
NA	TRBJ1-2	TRBV21-1	CASSREIFNYGYTF
NA	TRBJ1-5	TRBV5-4	CASSLWGRGDQPQHF
NA	TRBJ2-1	TRBV2	CASSEGFPYNEQFF
TRBD2	TRBJ2-1	TRBV5-1	CASSFSGGSEQFF
TRBD1	TRBJ1-4	TRBV11-2	CASSLGTGREKLLF
NA	TRBJ1-1	TRBV20-1	CSARWENTEAFF
NA	TRBJ1-4	TRBV11-2	CASSLDAGEKLFF
TRBD1	TRBJ2-7	TRBV4-3	CASSQDLTGEGYEQNF
NA	TRBJ2-7	TRBV9	CASSVGTRTYEQYF
TRBD2	TRBJ2-2	TRBV4-2	CASTGLAGNTGELFF
NA	TRBJ2-7	TRBV19	CASSSNPGNVWGQYF
NA	TRBJ2-1	TRBV9	CASSVYGGEYNEQFF
NA	TRBJ2-1	TRBV7-9	CACSLDYNEQFF
NA	TRBJ2-7	TRBV7-9	CASSSIGPEQYF
NA	TRBJ2-1	TRBV19	CASKVQNEQFF
TRBD2	TRBJ2-5	TRBV2	CASSQGEGKAGDAPQETQYF
NA	TRBJ1-1	TRBV27	CASSIQGPYTEAFF
NA	TRBJ2-4	TRBV7-9	CASRGDIQYF
NA	TRBJ2-2	TRBV7-9	CASSSALAGELFF
NA	TRBJ2-4	TRBV19	CASSLQGLFKNIQYF
NA	TRBJ2-7	TRBV20-1	CSARDRGSPRSYEQYF
TRBD1	TRBJ2-5	TRBV6-1	CASSSPGTGSQETQYF
TRBD2	TRBJ2-3	TRBV6-1	CASSESLLAGGYTDTQYF
NA	TRBJ1-4	TRBV6-5	CASSLTGGLGEKLFF
NA	TRBJ1-4	TRBV19	CASSWAGEKLFF
TRBD1	TRBJ2-2	TRBV10-3	CATSEGTGDPGELFF
NA	TRBJ2-5	TRBV30	CAWSIQTQETQYF
NA	TRBJ2-7	TRBV27	CASSSGPNNEQYF
NA	TRBJ2-7	TRBV5-1	CASSYTGGEQYF
NA	TRBJ2-7	TRBV29-1	CSVEGSGMHEQYF
NA	TRBJ2-5	TRBV7-6	CASSGGTEAGTQYF
NA	TRBJ1-5	TRBV5-8	CASLPQNSNQPQHF
NA	TRBJ2-3	TRBV20-1	CSARETSTGLADTQYF